This TCR beta chain came from a study of radiotherapy plus CTLA-4 blockade in lung cancer. Across the study: Among all patients, 15% to 20% showed objective responses, while roughly 34% had disease control. Study results and limitations: Radiotherapy plus ipilimumab was followed by expansion in blood of tumor-derived TCR clones. According to reports, early shifts in blood T cell clones, alongside interferon-beta, forecast response most accurately.

This CDR3 comprises 11 residues. V was pared by 4 bases and J by 7 bases, with 8 bases between. The germline V gene encodes CDR1 MGHRA and CDR2 YSYEKL. Those with chemo-refractory metastatic non-small-cell lung cancer were treated with focal radiation combined with CTLA-4 blockade using ipilimumab. Concerning this clone itself: Its antigen remains unidentified.

Clones were sequenced by immunoSEQ multiplex PCR, and TCRdb holds only the in-frame ones, with some missing. This sample has roughly 50,000 clones; 82% occur once, and the top ten carry approximately 3.3%. The sequencing used peripheral blood, collected from a patient treated with radiotherapy plus ipilimumab. The chain has TRBV4-1 and TRBJ2-7, with no clear D. The TCR originated in a human donor with non-small cell lung cancer who had stable disease on radiotherapy plus ipilimumab. The DNA for the CDR3 is TGCGCCAGCAGCCCCGGTAAGGAGCAGTACTTC. It translates to CASSPGKEQYF.